The following is a T cell receptor beta chain sequence with its context. The antigen remains unidentified. This record comes from a study of early T cells in non-severe SARS-CoV-2 infection. As for the study in general: Chains stayed unpaired after sequencing of bulk RNA from unsorted whole blood. Whole-study findings and limits: Comparison of clonotypes with VDJdb favored anti-spike CD8 responses while missing private and CD4 specificities.

Trimming left V 5 bases short and J 6 bases short, with 8 bases between. This CDR3 is built from 12 residues. The germline V gene has CDR1 ENHRY and CDR2 SYGVKD. Individual cDNA molecules were tagged with unique molecular identifiers. Using its own MiXCR run on the 5' RACE reads, TCRdb lists one record per CDR3 protein. The table lists just under 65,000 distinct CDR3 sequences, 10% to 12% of them singletons. Sequences were derived from whole blood, sampled at baseline. The V gene is TRBV10-3, the J gene TRBJ2-1; D gene ambiguous. The origin of this receptor is an adult who was a healthcare worker with PCR-confirmed SARS-CoV-2 infection or an uninfected control (not recorded which). CDR3 sequence reads: CAISSDANEQFF. CDR3 DNA sequence: TGTGCCATCAGTTCCGATGCCAATGAGCAGTTCTTC.